This record looks at one T cell receptor beta chain sequence and its context. Its matching antigen is unknown. V shed 5 bases and J shed 1 base, with 11 bases lying between them. Germline loops: CDR1 MNHEY, CDR2 SVGAGI. The CDR3 contains 14 residues. The record originates from a study of T cell responses to AZD1222 COVID-19 vaccine. Combined were second doses at about 4 or about 12 weeks. Study-wide results and caveats: Donors were chiefly white British, with a greater number of females, and clonal diversity was perhaps underestimated. AZD1222 recipients seropositive at baseline numbered only 6 or 7.

Profiling relied on immunoSEQ multiplex PCR, and the TCRdb table lists in-frame clones only, not all of them. The table shows about 91,000 clones, with 90% to 95% occurring only once. The source was peripheral blood, collected 28 days after the second AZD1222 dose. The chain joins TRBV6-5 to TRBJ1-1; D may be TRBD1 (5 bases). This sequence was found in an adult who received the AZD1222 COVID-19 vaccine. This CDR3 is CASSSRAPNTEAFF. CDR3 in DNA: TGTGCCAGCAGTAGCAGGGCCCCGAACACTGAAGCTTTCTTT.